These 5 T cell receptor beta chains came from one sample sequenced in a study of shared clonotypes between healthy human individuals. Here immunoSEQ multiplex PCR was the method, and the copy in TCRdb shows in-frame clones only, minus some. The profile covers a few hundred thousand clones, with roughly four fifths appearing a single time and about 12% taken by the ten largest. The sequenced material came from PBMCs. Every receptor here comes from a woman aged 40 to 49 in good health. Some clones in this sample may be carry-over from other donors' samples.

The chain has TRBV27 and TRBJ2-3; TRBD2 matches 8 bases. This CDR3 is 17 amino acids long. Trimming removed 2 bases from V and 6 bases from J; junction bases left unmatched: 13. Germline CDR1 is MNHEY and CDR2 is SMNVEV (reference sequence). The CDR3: CASSLTGGFVESDTQYF. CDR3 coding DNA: TGTGCCAGCAGTTTAACGGGGGGGTTCGTGGAATCGGATACGCAGTATTTT.

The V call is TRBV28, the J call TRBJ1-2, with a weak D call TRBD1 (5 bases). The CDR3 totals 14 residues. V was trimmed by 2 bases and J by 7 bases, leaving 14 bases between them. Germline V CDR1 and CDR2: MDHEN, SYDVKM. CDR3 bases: TGTGCCAGCAGTTTAGTTGGCGGGGGTCTTGGCTACACCTTC. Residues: CASSLVGGGLGYTF.

The CDR3 nucleotides read TGTGCCAGCATGCTGCGGGGGCTAGCGGGAGGCGAGCAGTACTTC. Translating gives CASMLRGLAGGEQYF. The genes are TRBV28 and TRBJ2-7, with 11 bases fitting TRBD2. Germline loops: CDR1 MDHEN, CDR2 SYDVKM. The CDR3 extends over 15 amino acids. Losses at the gene ends were 7 bases for V and 6 bases for J; bases not matched to a gene: 11.

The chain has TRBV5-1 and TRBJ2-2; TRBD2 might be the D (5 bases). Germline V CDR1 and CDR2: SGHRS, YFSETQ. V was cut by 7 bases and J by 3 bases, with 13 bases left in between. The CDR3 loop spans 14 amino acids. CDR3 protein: CASGQDSDTGELFF. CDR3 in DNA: TGCGCCAGCGGTCAGGACTCAGACACCGGGGAGCTGTTTTTT. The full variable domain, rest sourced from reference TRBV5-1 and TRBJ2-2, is KAGVTQTPRYLIKTRGQQVTLSCSPISGHRSVSWYQQTPGQGLQFLFEYFSETQRNKGNFPGRFSGRQFSNSRSEMNVSTLELGDSALYLCASGQDSDTGELFFGEGSRLTVL.

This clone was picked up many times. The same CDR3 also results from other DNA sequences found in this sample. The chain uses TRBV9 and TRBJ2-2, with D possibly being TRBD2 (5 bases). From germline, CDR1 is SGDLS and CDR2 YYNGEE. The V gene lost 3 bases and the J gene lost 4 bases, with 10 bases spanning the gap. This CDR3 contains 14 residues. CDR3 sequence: CASSASGATGELFF. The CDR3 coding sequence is TGTGCCAGCAGCGCGAGCGGTGCCACCGGGGAGCTGTTTTTT. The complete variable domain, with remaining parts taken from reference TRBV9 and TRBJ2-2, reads DSGVTQTPKHLITATGQRVTLRCSPRSGDLSVYWYQQSLDQGLQFLIQYYNGEERAKGNILERFSAQQFPDLHSELNLSSLELGDSALYFCASSASGATGELFFGEGSRLTVL.